This record concerns one TCR beta chain sequence. What it recognizes is unknown. These data originate in a study of monozygotic twins with cystic fibrosis. Whole-study results and caveats: Monozygotic CF twins shared more identical nucleotide clonotypes than unrelated patients. Co-twins had the most similar V usage for 13 of 16 pairs, J for 8. No link emerged between shared CDR3 counts and age, concordance or severity. Low clonality (median around 0.0094) suggested a mostly naive repertoire.

CDR3 size: 11 residues. V lost 1 base and J lost 8, with 5 bases in between. Per germline, CDR1 LNHDA and CDR2 SQIVND (reference sequence). The data were produced by immunoSEQ multiplex PCR, yet TCRdb's version contains in-frame clones alone and is incomplete. The sample has tens of thousands of clones, around four fifths seen once. The chain recombines TRBV19 with TRBJ1-1; D is unresolved. This clonotype was obtained from a girl aged 2 to 9 with cystic fibrosis. Sequenced material: blood. CDR3 residues: CASSIGVEAFF. In DNA, the CDR3 is TGTGCCAGTAGTATAGGGGTGGAAGCTTTCTTT.